The next 22 T cell receptor beta chains were all read from a single sample in a study of beta chain features in type 1 diabetes. Study results and caveats: Among patients with Type 1 diabetes, TCRB CDR3s were moderately but significantly shorter in every one of the four CD4+ subsets.

TCRB transcripts that were expressed got sequenced, as all of the isolated RNA had been reverse transcribed. The method was immunoSEQ multiplex PCR; TCRdb's version includes in-frame clones alone and lacks a portion of them. The data show 300,000 to 350,000 clones, around 9.3% seen once. The antigens these receptors bind are not known. Source material: central memory CD4+ T cells from blood. These receptors came from a man aged 25 to 45 with type 1 diabetes.

This clone was detected ten times or more. V usage is TRBV7-8 and J usage is TRBJ2-1; 9 nucleotides match TRBD2. This CDR3 comprises 15 residues. Germline CDR1 reads SGHVS; CDR2 reads FQNEAQ. With V trimmed by 11 bases and J by 0 bases, 8 bases remained unmatched. CDR3: CAGGGAGGSYNEQFF. CDR3 coding DNA: TGTGCCGGAGGGGGAGCGGGGGGCTCCTACAATGAGCAGTTCTTC.

This clone was counted many times. Other DNA sequences in the same sample also yield this CDR3. The chain uses TRBV7-6 and TRBJ2-5; 12 positions match TRBD2. V lost 2 bases and J lost 2; bases outside the gene matches: 0. This CDR3 contains 15 residues. Germline CDR1 reads SGHVS; CDR2 reads FNYEAQ. The CDR3 region is CASSLTSGGQETQYF. CDR3 DNA: TGTGCCAGCAGCTTAACTAGCGGGGGGCAAGAGACCCAGTACTTC. Drawing the rest from reference TRBV7-6 and TRBJ2-5, the complete variable domain is GAGVSQSPRYKVTKRGQDVALRCDPISGHVSLYWYRQALGQGPEFLTYFNYEAQQDKSGLPNDRFSAERPEGSISTLTIQRTEQRDSAMYRCASSLTSGGQETQYFGPGTRLLVL.

Concerning this clone itself: This specimen includes other DNA sequences encoding the same CDR3. The chain employs TRBV9 and TRBJ2-1, with D tentatively TRBD1 (5 bases). Per the germline V gene, CDR1 is SGDLS and CDR2 is YYNGEE. The CDR3 spans 15 residues. Between the trimmed V and J ends, which lost 0 bases and 1 base, there was a span of 8 bases. The CDR3 spells CASSVATASYNEQFF. Here the CDR3 DNA reads TGTGCCAGCAGCGTAGCGACAGCATCCTACAATGAGCAGTTCTTC.

This clone was recorded a few times. V gene TRBV5-6 combines with J gene TRBJ2-7; no clear D gene. The CDR3 spans 14 residues. With 1 base removed from V and 6 bases from J, the gap between germline ends came to 14 bases. Germline V lookup: CDR1 SGHDT, CDR2 YYEEEE. The CDR3 protein is CASSLLNIATEQYF. CDR3 nucleotide sequence: TGTGCCAGCAGCTTGCTTAACATTGCCACCGAGCAGTACTTC.

This clone showed up just a few times. V gene TRBV9 combines with J gene TRBJ2-5; D is undetermined. V lost 0 bases and J 7 bases, leaving 16 bases between the germline ends. CDR3 length: 15 amino acids. Germline V gene data show CDR1 as SGDLS and CDR2 as YYNGEE. CDR3: CASSVAPDLSWTQYF. CDR3 in DNA: TGTGCCAGCAGCGTAGCCCCGGACCTGAGCTGGACCCAGTACTTC.

This clone has a handful of counts. This chain joins TRBV9 and TRBJ2-2; no reliable D call. This CDR3 has 14 amino acids. Germline V gene sequence: CDR1 SGDLS, CDR2 YYNGEE. Trimming took 5 bases from V and 4 from J, leaving 12 bases between them. The CDR3 reads CASRVHWSTGELFF. The DNA of the CDR3 is TGTGCCAGCAGGGTACATTGGAGCACCGGGGAGCTGTTTTTT.

The table lists this clone with a few counts. The chain combines TRBV5-1 with TRBJ2-3; 7 bases align to TRBD2. Germline lookup yields CDR1 SGHRS and CDR2 YFSETQ. The CDR3 is 17 residues long. The ends lost 0 bases at V and 6 bases at J; junction bases unmatched: 13. The CDR3 region has the DNA TGCGCCAGCAGCTTGGTGCCTAGCGGCCTTGGGCGGGATACGCAGTATTTT. Translated, it gives CASSLVPSGLGRDTQYF.

In this sample, this clone turned up a few times. The chain is built from TRBV28 and TRBJ2-5; possibly TRBD1 for D (6 bases). This CDR3 region has 13 residues. Germline V gene lookup returns CDR1 MDHEN and CDR2 SYDVKM. V dropped 5 bases and J dropped 9 bases, with 16 bases sitting between them. CDR3 protein: CASSVQGLGAQYF. The CDR3 coding sequence is TGTGCCAGCAGTGTTCAGGGGTTGGGGGCCCAGTACTTC.

This clone was seen a handful of times. The V gene is TRBV6-5, the J gene TRBJ1-5; perhaps TRBD1 as D (5 bases). Trimming removed 6 bases from V and 2 bases from J, with 14 bases in between. The germline CDR1 and CDR2 sequences are MNHEY and SVGAGI. CDR3 length equals 15 residues. CDR3 protein: CASRSQGLGNQPQHF. CDR3 in DNA: TGTGCCAGCAGATCCCAGGGATTGGGCAATCAGCCCCAGCATTTT.

This clone has only a few counts. The chain couples TRBV25-1 to TRBJ2-1, with 8 positions matching TRBD2. CDR3 length: 16 amino acids. Trimming at V came to 3 bases and at J to 4 bases, leaving 8 bases not matched to a gene. Per the germline V gene, CDR1 is MGHDK and CDR2 is SYGVNS. CDR3 residues: CASSDGGAGQYNEQFF. In DNA form, the CDR3 reads TGTGCCAGCAGTGACGGGGGGGCAGGGCAGTACAATGAGCAGTTCTTC.

This clone was seen a handful of times. This chain links TRBV5-6 with TRBJ1-5; D remains ambiguous. V was pared by 0 bases and J by 4 bases, with 8 bases between. The CDR3 spans 14 residues. Germline-derived CDR1 and CDR2 are SGHDT and YYEEEE. The CDR3, as DNA: TGTGCCAGCAGCTTGGGACTGGGTAATCAGCCCCAGCATTTT. Protein: CASSLGLGNQPQHF.

The chain uses TRBV10-3 and TRBJ2-3; 9 bases align to TRBD2. The CDR3 extends over 14 amino acids. CDR1 is ENHRY, CDR2 SYGVKD, per germline. Trimming cost V 0 bases and J 5 bases; bases outside gene matches: 0. In DNA form, the CDR3 reads TGTGCCATCAGTGAGTCACTAGCGGGAGATACGCAGTATTTT. It specifies CAISESLAGDTQYF.

This clone came up a few times. The chain carries TRBV6-6 and TRBJ1-2; no clear D gene. The CDR3 totals 12 residues. Germline loops: CDR1 MNHNY, CDR2 SVGAGI (reference sequence). The V and J ends lost 2 bases and 7 bases respectively, with 8 bases between them. The CDR3 region has the DNA TGTGCCAGCAGTTACGGGCGTAGTGGCTACACCTTC. Translation: CASSYGRSGYTF.

The gene calls are TRBV5-1 and TRBJ1-4; TRBD1 might be the D (5 bases). Germline V gene sequence: CDR1 SGHRS, CDR2 YFSETQ. Trimming left V 1 base short and J 4 bases short, with 14 bases between. The CDR3 totals 16 residues. The CDR3 nucleotides read TGCGCCAGCAGCTTGCCGACTCTGCAGGGTAATGAAAAACTGTTTTTT. Amino acids: CASSLPTLQGNEKLFF.

The chain recombines TRBV11-2 with TRBJ1-4, with 10 bases fitting TRBD1. V lost 4 bases, J lost 14 bases, and 10 bases stayed unmatched. The CDR3 runs to 14 residues. Germline V CDR1 and CDR2: SGHAT, FQNNGV. As DNA, the CDR3 is TGTGCCAGCAGCTATACCGGGACAGGGGCCCAGCTGTTTTTT. Amino acid sequence: CASSYTGTGAQLFF.

The V call is TRBV7-8, the J call TRBJ2-5; TRBD2 matches 7 bases. Losses at the gene ends were 5 bases for V and 5 bases for J; bases not matched to a gene: 14. The germline gives CDR1 SGHVS, CDR2 FQNEAQ. The CDR3 loop spans 16 amino acids. CDR3 sequence reads: CASSPRGGLGLETQYF. The CDR3 DNA sequence: TGTGCCAGCAGCCCGAGGGGTGGACTAGGTTTGGAGACCCAGTACTTC.

This chain uses TRBV5-5 with TRBJ2-5; D is unclear. From germline, CDR1 is SGHKS and CDR2 YYEKEE (reference sequence). Trimming took 0 bases from V and 2 from J, leaving 17 bases between them. The CDR3 contains 17 residues. The CDR3 protein is CASSLGPGSLAQETQYF. CDR3 DNA: TGTGCCAGCAGCTTGGGGCCCGGGTCCTTAGCTCAAGAGACCCAGTACTTC.

The chain combines TRBV25-1 with TRBJ2-7; 8 nucleotides line up with TRBD2. CDR3 length: 12 residues. V dropped 4 bases and J dropped 7; count of bases not matched to a gene: 3. Germline lookup yields CDR1 MGHDK and CDR2 SYGVNS. The CDR3 sequence is CASSGQRGEQYF. The CDR3 nucleotides are TGTGCCAGCAGTGGTCAGCGGGGGGAGCAGTACTTC.

In this sample, this clone turned up a few times. The V call is TRBV14, the J call TRBJ2-3; 9 bases map to TRBD2. Germline lookup yields CDR1 SGHDN and CDR2 FVKESK. The CDR3 runs to 14 residues. Trimming cost V 4 bases and J 6 bases; bases outside gene matches: 5. CDR3 DNA: TGTGCCAGCAGCCCCCAGCGGGGGGCGGATACGCAGTATTTT. Translation: CASSPQRGADTQYF.

This clone was picked up many times. J is TRBJ1-5 and V is TRBV10-3; no definite D call. CDR1 and CDR2 from the germline V gene are ENHRY and SYGVKD. The CDR3 loop spans 15 amino acids. V gave up 4 bases and J gave up 1 base, with 11 bases separating them. CDR3 in DNA: TGTGCCATCAGTGCCGAGGTAGGCAGCAATCAGCCCCAGCATTTT. Translating gives CAISAEVGSNQPQHF.

This clone was counted only a few times. The V and J genes are TRBV28 and TRBJ1-1; TRBD1 might be the D (6 bases). The CDR3 sequence is 16 residues long. The V end lost 3 bases, the J end lost 6 bases, and 20 bases lay between the germline ends. Germline CDR1 MDHEN, CDR2 SYDVKM. CDR3 DNA sequence: TGTGCCAGCAGTTTCTCGCCAAGCGGGGGGGCGGCTGAAGCTTTCTTT. This translates into CASSFSPSGGAAEAFF.

The CDR3 coding sequence is TGTGCCAGCAGCGAGACTGTAGCGGTGGTTGGGGCCAACGTCCTGACTTTC. Its translation is CASSETVAVVGANVLTF. The chain has TRBV11-3 and TRBJ2-6; tentatively, D is TRBD2 (6 bases). Germline V gene lookup returns CDR1 SGHNT and CDR2 YENEEA. The CDR3 contains 17 residues. The V end was cut by 5 bases, the J end by 3 bases, with 17 bases between.